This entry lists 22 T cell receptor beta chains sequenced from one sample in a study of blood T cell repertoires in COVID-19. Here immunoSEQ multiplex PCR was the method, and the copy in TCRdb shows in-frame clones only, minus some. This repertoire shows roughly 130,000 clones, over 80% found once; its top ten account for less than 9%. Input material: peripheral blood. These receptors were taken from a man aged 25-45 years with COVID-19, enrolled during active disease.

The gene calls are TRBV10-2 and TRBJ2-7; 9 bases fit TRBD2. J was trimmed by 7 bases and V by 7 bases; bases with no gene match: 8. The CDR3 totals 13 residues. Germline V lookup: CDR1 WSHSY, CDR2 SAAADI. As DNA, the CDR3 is TGCGCCAGCAACCCGGCGGGAGGGGGAGAGCAGTACTTC. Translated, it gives CASNPAGGGEQYF.

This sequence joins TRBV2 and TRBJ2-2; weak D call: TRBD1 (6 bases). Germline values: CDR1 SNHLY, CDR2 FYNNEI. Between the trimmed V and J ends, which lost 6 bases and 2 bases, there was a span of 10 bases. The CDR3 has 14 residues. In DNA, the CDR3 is TGTGCCAGCAGCCGGGACACTAACACCGGGGAGCTGTTTTTT. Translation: CASSRDTNTGELFF.

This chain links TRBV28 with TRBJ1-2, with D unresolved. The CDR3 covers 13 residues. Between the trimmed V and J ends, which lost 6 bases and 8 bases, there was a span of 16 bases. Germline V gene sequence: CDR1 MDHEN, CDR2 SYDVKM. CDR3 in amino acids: CASRKAAMGGYTF. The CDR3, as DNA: TGTGCCAGCAGGAAGGCAGCCATGGGCGGCTACACCTTC.

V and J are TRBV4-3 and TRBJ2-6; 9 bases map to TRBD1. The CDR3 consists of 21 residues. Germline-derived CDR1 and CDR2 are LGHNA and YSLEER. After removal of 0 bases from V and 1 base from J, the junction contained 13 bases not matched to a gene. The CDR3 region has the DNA TGCGCCAGCAGCCAAGAAAAGTCGGCGGGGACAGGGAGGTCTGGGGCCAACGTCCTGACTTTC. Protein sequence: CASSQEKSAGTGRSGANVLTF.

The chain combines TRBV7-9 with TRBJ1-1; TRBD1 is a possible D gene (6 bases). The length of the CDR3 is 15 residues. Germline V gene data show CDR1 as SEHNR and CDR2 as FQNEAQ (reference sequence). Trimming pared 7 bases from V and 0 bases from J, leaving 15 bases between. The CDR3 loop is CASNLGGGMNTEAFF. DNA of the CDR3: TGTGCCAGCAACCTGGGCGGGGGCATGAACACTGAAGCTTTCTTT.

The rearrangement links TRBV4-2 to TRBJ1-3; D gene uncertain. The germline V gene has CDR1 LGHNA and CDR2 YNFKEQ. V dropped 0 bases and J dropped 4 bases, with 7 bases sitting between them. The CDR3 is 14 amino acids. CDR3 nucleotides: TGTGCCAGCAGCCAAGATCGGGGAGGAAACACCATATATTTT. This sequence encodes CASSQDRGGNTIYF.

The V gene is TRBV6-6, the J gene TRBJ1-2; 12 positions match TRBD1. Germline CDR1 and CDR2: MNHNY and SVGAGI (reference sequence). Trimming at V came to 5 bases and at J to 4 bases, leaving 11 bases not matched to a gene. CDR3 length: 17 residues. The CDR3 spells CASSPDSGTGGTYGYTF. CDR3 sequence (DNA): TGTGCCAGCAGTCCTGATTCCGGGACAGGGGGCACCTATGGCTACACCTTC.

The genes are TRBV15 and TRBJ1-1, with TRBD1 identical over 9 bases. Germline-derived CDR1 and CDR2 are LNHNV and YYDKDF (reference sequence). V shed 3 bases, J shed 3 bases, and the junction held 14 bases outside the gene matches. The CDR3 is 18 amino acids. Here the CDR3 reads CATSRPQGTGYGDTEAFF. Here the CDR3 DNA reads TGTGCCACCAGCAGGCCCCAAGGGACAGGGTACGGTGACACTGAAGCTTTCTTT.

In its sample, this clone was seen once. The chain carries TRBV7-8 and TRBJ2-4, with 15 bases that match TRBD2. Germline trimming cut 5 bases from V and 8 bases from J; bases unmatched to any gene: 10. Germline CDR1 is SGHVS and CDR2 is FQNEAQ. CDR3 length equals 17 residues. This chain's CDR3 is CASSPLGLAGGRDIQYF. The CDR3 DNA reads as TGTGCCAGCAGCCCCTTAGGACTAGCGGGAGGGCGGGACATTCAGTACTTC.

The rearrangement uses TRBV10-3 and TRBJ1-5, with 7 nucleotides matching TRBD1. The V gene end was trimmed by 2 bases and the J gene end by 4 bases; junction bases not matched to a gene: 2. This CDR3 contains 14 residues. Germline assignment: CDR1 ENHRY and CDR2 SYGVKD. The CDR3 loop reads CAISEDRVNQPQHF. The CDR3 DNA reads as TGTGCCATCAGTGAGGACAGGGTAAATCAGCCCCAGCATTTT.

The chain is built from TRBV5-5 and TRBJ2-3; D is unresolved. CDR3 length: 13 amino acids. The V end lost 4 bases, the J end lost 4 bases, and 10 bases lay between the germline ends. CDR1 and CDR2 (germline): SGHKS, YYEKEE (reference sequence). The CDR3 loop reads CASSGIWSDTQYF. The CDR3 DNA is TGTGCCAGCAGCGGCATATGGTCAGATACGCAGTATTTT.

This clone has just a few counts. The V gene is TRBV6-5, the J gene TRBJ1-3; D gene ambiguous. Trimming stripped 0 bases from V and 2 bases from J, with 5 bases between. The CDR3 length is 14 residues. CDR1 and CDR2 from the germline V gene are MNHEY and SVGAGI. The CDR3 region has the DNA TGTGCCAGCAGTTACTCGACAACTGGAAACACCATATATTTT. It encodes CASSYSTTGNTIYF.

CDR3 loop: CASSPGTSGGSNIQYF. In DNA form, the CDR3 reads TGTGCCAGTAGTCCCGGGACTAGCGGGGGTTCAAACATTCAGTACTTC. The chain joins TRBV19 to TRBJ2-4; 14 bases match TRBD2. This CDR3 spans 16 amino acids. V shed 5 bases and J 6 bases; nucleotides not matched to a gene: 6. Germline V lookup: CDR1 LNHDA, CDR2 SQIVND (reference sequence).

This CDR3 reads CASSLYGRTAGEQFF. The DNA for the CDR3 is TGTGCCAGCAGTCTTTACGGAAGGACCGCGGGTGAGCAGTTCTTC. This sequence joins TRBV28 and TRBJ2-1; TRBD2 is a possible D gene (5 bases). Trimming took off 5 bases at V and 9 bases at J, with 20 bases between the two ends. This CDR3 comprises 15 residues. Germline assignment: CDR1 MDHEN and CDR2 SYDVKM.

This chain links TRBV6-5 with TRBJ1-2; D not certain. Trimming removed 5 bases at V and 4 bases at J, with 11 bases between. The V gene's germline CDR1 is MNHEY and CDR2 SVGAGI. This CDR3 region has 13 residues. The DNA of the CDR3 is TGTGCCAGCAGTCCCAGTGGGCCCTATGGCTACACCTTC. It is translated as CASSPSGPYGYTF.

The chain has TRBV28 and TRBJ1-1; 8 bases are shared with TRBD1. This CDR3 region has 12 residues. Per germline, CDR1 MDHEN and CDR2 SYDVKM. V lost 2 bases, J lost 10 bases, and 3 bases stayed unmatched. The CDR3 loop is CASSLRQGAAFF. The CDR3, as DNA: TGTGCCAGCAGTTTACGGCAGGGGGCAGCTTTCTTT.

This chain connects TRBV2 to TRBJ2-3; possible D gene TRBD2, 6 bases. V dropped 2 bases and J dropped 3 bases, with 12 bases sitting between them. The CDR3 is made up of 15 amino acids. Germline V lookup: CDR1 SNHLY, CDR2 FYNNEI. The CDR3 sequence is CASSERRGVTDTQYF. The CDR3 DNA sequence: TGTGCCAGCAGTGAAAGGAGGGGCGTGACAGATACGCAGTATTTT.

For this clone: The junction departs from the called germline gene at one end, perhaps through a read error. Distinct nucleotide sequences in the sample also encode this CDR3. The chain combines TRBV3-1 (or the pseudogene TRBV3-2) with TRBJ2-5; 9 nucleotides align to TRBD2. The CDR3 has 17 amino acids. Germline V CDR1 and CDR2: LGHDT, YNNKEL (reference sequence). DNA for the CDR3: TGCGCCAGCAGCCAAGGAGGGCTAGCGGGAAACCAAGAGACCCAGTACTTC. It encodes CASSQGGLAGNQETQYF.

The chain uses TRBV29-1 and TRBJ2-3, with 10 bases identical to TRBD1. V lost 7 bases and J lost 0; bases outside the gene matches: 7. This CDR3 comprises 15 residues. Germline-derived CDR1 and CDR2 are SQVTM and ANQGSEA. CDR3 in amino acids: CSANRQGASTDTQYF. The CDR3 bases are TGCAGCGCCAACCGACAGGGGGCGAGCACAGATACGCAGTATTTT.

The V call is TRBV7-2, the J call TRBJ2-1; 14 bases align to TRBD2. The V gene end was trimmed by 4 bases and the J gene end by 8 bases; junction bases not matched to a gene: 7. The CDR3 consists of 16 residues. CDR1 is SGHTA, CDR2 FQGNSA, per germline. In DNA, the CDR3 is TGTGCCAGCAGCTCCAGGACTAGCGGGAGGTCTGATGAGCAGTTCTTC. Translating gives CASSSRTSGRSDEQFF.

For the CDR3, the DNA is TGTGCCAGCAGTTTGGCGGGAGGCGGGGAGCTGTTTTTT. Amino acid sequence: CASSLAGGGELFF. This chain links TRBV28 with TRBJ2-2; 8 bases are a match to TRBD2. This CDR3 comprises 13 residues. In germline, CDR1 is MDHEN, CDR2 SYDVKM. Trimming removed 3 bases from V and 7 bases from J; junction bases left unmatched: 1.

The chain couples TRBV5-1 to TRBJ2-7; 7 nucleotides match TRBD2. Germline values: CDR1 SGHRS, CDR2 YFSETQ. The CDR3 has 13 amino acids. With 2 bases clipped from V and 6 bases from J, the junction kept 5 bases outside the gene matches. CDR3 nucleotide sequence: TGCGCCAGCAGCTTTGGAGGGGAGGGCGAGCAGTACTTC. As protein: CASSFGGEGEQYF.